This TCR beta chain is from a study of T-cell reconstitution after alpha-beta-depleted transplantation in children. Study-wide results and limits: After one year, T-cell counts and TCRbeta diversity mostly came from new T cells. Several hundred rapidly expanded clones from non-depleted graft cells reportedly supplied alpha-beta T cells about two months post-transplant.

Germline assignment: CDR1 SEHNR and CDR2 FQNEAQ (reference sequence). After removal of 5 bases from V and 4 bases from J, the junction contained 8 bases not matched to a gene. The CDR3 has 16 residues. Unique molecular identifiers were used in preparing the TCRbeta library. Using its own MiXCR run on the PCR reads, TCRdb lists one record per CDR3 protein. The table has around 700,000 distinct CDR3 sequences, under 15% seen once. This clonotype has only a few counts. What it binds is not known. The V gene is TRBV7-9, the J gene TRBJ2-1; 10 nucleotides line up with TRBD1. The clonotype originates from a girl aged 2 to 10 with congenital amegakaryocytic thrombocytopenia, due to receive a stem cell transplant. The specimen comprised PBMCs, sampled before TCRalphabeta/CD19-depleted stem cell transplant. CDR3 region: CASSPEGDRGYNEQFF. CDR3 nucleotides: TGTGCCAGCAGCCCGGAGGGGGACAGGGGATACAATGAGCAGTTCTTC.